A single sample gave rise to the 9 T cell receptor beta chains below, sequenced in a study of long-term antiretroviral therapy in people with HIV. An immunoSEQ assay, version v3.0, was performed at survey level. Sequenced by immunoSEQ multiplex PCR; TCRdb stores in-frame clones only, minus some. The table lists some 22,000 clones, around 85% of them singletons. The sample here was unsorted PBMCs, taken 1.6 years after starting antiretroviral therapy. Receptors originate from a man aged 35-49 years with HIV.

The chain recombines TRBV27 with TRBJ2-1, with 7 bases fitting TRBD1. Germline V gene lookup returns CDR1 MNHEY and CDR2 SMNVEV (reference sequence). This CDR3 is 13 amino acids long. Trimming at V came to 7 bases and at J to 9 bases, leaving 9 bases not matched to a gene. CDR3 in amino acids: CASNPTGPREQFF. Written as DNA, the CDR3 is TGTGCCAGCAACCCGACAGGGCCCCGTGAGCAGTTCTTC.

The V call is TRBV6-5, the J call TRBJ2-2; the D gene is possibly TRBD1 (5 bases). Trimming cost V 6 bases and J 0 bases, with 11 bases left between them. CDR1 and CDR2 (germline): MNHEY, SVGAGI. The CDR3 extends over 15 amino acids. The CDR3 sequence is CASRISGSNTGELFF. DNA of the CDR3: TGTGCCAGCAGGATTTCAGGGTCGAACACCGGGGAGCTGTTTTTT.

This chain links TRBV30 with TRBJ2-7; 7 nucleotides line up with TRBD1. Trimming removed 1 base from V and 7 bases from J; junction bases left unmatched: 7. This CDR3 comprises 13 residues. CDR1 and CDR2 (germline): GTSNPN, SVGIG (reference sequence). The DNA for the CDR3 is TGTGCCTGGAGTGGACAGGGTTTGAAAGAGCAGTACTTC. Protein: CAWSGQGLKEQYF.

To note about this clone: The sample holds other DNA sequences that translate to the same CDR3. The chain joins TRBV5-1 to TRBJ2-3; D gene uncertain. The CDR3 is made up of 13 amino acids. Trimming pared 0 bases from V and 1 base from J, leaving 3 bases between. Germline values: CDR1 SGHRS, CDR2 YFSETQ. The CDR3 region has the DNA TGCGCCAGCAGCTTGGGGGGCACAGATACGCAGTATTTT. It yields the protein CASSLGGTDTQYF. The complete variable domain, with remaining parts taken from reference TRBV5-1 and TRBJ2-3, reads KAGVTQTPRYLIKTRGQQVTLSCSPISGHRSVSWYQQTPGQGLQFLFEYFSETQRNKGNFPGRFSGRQFSNSRSEMNVSTLELGDSALYLCASSLGGTDTQYFGPGTRLTVL.

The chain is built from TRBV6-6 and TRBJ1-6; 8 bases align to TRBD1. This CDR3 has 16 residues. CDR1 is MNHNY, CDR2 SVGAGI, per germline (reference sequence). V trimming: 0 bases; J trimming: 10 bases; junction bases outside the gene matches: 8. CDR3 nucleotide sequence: TGTGCCAGCAGTTACTCCTTCGGACAGGGTGGATCACCCCTCCACTTT. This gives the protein CASSYSFGQGGSPLHF.

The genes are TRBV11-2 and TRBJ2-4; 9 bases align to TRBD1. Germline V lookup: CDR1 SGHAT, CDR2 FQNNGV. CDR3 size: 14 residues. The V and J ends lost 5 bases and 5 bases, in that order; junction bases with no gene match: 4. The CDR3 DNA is TGTGCCAGCAGCCCTGGGACAGGGCAAAACATTCAGTACTTC. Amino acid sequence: CASSPGTGQNIQYF. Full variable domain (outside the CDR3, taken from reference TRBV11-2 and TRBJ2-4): EAGVAQSPRYKIIEKRQSVAFWCNPISGHATLYWYQQILGQGPKLLIQFQNNGVVDDSQLPKDRFSAERLKGVDSTLKIQPAKLEDSAVYLCASSPGTGQNIQYFGAGTRLSVL.

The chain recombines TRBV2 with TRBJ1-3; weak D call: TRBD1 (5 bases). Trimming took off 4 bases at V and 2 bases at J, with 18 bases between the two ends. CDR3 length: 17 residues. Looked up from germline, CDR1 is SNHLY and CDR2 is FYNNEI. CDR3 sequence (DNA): TGTGCCAGCAGTGGATCCCGGGGGAGGAGCGCTGGAAACACCATATATTTT. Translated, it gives CASSGSRGRSAGNTIYF. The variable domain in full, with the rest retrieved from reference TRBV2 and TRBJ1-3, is EPEVTQTPSHQVTQMGQEVILRCVPISNHLYFYWYRQILGQKVEFLVSFYNNEISEKSEIFDDQFSVERPDGSNFTLKIRSTKLEDSAMYFCASSGSRGRSAGNTIYFGEGSWLTVV.

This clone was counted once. The CDR3 DNA is TGTGCCAGCAGCTTTACAGGGAAGCGGTCTGGAAACACCATATATTTT. Protein: CASSFTGKRSGNTIYF. J is TRBJ1-3 and V is TRBV5-6; tentative D call: TRBD1 (6 bases). V was pared by 2 bases and J by 1 base, with 13 bases between. The CDR3 consists of 16 residues. The germline gives CDR1 SGHDT, CDR2 YYEEEE. Complete variable domain (other parts from reference TRBV5-6 and TRBJ1-3): DAGVTQSPTHLIKTRGQQVTLRCSPKSGHDTVSWYQQALGQGPQFIFQYYEEEERQRGNFPDRFSGHQFPNYSSELNVNALLLGDSALYLCASSFTGKRSGNTIYFGEGSWLTVV.

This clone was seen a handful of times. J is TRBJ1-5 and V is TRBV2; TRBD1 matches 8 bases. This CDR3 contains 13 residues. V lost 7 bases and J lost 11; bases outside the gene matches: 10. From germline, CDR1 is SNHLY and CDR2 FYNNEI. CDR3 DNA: TGTGCCAGCAATTCCGGACAGGGTAAAGCCCAGCATTTT. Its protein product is CASNSGQGKAQHF.